A single T cell receptor beta chain is shown here with its context. This table comes from immunoSEQ multiplex PCR, and its TCRdb copy is limited to in-frame clones, with some not included. This sample has roughly 400,000 clones, with about 88% found just once. The CDR3 sequence is 17 residues long. The V gene end was trimmed by 0 bases and the J gene end by 4 bases; junction bases not matched to a gene: 9. Germline V lookup: CDR1 KGHDR, CDR2 SFDVKD. The sample comes from a study of blood T cell repertoires in COVID-19. Participants reported their clinical history, and cohort assignment relied on those reports.

This chain links TRBV24-1 with TRBJ2-7; 9 bases map to TRBD1. The sequence derives from a woman under 30 who had been exposed to COVID-19. The specimen was PBMCs or T cells enriched from blood (not recorded which). The CDR3 loop reads CATSDLGSEDRGYEQYF. In nucleotides, the CDR3 is TGTGCCACCAGTGATTTGGGTAGTGAAGACAGGGGGTACGAGCAGTACTTC.